This TCR beta chain was identified in a study of blood T cell repertoires in COVID-19. In the study overall: COVID-19 samples from acute and convalescent phases originated in the United States, Italy and Spain. PBMCs, B-cell-depleted T cells, or T cells provided the cDNA or gDNA that made up the material.

Original handling: Amplification of reference gene primers was used by the study to estimate nucleated cell counts. Sequencing was performed with immunoSEQ multiplex PCR; in TCRdb, only in-frame clones are kept and a portion is missing. Clone size and the V and J calls come from that table; the DNA yielded D and trimming. Found here are tens of thousands of clones, around nine tenths of them singletons; the top ten hold approximately 20%. The V segment lost 4 bases and the J segment 6 bases; nucleotides outside the gene matches: 8. Germline V CDR1 and CDR2: LNHNV, YYDKDF (reference sequence). The CDR3 runs 16 residues. This clone was counted only a few times.

V usage is TRBV15 and J usage is TRBJ1-5; 11 bases are a match to TRBD1. The sequence derives from a human donor in a cohort sampled during active COVID-19. Specimen: peripheral blood. This CDR3 reads CATSKLAGTGGQPQHF. The DNA for the CDR3 is TGTGCCACCAGCAAATTGGCCGGGACAGGGGGTCAGCCCCAGCATTTT. The full variable domain, completed using reference TRBV15 and TRBJ1-5, is DAMVIQNPRYQVTQFGKPVTLSCSQTLNHNVMYWYQQKSSQAPKLLFHYYDKDFNNEADTPDNFQSRRPNTSFCFLDIRSPGLGDTAMYLCATSKLAGTGGQPQHFGDGTRLSIL.